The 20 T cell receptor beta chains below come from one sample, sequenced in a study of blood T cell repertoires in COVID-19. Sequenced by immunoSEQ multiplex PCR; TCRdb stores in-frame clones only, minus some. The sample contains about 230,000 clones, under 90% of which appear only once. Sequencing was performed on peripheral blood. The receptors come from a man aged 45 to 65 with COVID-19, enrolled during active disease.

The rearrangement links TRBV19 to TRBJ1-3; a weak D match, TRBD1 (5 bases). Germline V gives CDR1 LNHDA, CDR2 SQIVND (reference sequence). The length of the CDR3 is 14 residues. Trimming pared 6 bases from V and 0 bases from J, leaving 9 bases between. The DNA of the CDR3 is TGTGCCAGTAGAGGACATTTCTCTGGAAACACCATATATTTT. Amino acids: CASRGHFSGNTIYF.

The CDR3 sequence: CASSYSVRDTQYF. CDR3 DNA: TGTGCCAGCAGTTACTCAGTTAGAGATACGCAGTATTTT. This rearrangement joins TRBV6-5 to TRBJ2-3, with D unresolved. CDR1 and CDR2 (germline): MNHEY, SVGAGI. CDR3 length equals 13 residues. V lost 0 bases, J lost 5 bases, and 6 bases lay in between.

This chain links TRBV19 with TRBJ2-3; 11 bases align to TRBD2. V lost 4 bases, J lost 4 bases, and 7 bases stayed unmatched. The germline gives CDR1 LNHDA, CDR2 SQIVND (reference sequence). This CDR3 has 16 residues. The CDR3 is CASSKIAGGPSDTQYF. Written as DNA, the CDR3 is TGTGCCAGTAGTAAGATAGCGGGAGGGCCGTCAGATACGCAGTATTTT.

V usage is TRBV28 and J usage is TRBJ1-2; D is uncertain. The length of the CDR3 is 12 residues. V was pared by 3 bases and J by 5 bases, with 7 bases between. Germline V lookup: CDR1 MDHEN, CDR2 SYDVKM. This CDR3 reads CASSFDGYGYTF. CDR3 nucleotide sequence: TGTGCCAGCAGTTTCGACGGGTATGGCTACACCTTC.

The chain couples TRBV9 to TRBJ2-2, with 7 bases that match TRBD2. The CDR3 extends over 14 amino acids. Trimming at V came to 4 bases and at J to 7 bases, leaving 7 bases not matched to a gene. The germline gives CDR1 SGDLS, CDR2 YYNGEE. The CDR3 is CASSPASGIGELFF. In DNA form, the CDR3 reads TGTGCCAGCAGCCCCGCCAGCGGGATCGGGGAGCTGTTTTTT.

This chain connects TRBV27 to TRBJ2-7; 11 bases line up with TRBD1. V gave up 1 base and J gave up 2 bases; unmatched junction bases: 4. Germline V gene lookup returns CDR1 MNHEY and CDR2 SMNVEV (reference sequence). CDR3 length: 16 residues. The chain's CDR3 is CASSLLGTGGTYEQYF. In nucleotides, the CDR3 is TGTGCCAGCAGTTTATTGGGGACAGGGGGAACCTACGAGCAGTACTTC.

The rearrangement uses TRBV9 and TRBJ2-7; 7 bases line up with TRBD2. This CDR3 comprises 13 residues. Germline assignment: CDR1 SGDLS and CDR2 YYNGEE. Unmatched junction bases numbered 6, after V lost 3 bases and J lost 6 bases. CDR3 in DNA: TGTGCCAGCAGCGAGGTGGGCGGGAGCGAGCAGTACTTC. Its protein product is CASSEVGGSEQYF.

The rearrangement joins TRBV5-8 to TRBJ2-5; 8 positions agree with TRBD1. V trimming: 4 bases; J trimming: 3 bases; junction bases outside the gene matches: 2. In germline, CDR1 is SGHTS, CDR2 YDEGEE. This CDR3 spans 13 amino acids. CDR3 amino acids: CASSMTGEETQYF. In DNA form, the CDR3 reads TGTGCCAGCAGCATGACAGGGGAAGAGACCCAGTACTTC.

CDR3 loop: CASSLAMGGGYGANVLTF. For the CDR3, the DNA is TGTGCCAGCAGCTTAGCGATGGGGGGAGGATATGGGGCCAACGTCCTGACTTTC. V and J are TRBV7-9 and TRBJ2-6; tentatively, D is TRBD2 (6 bases). Germline assignment: CDR1 SEHNR and CDR2 FQNEAQ (reference sequence). The CDR3 is made up of 18 amino acids. The V and J ends lost 0 bases and 3 bases respectively, with 15 bases between them.

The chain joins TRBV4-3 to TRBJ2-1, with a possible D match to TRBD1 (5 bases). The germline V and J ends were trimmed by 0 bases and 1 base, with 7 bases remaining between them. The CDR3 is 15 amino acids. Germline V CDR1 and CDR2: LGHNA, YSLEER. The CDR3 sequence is CASSQDRGSYNEQFF. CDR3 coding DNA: TGCGCCAGCAGCCAAGATAGGGGTTCCTACAATGAGCAGTTCTTC.

CDR3 loop: CASSLHEGYEQFF. The DNA of the CDR3 is TGTGCCAGCAGCCTACACGAGGGCTATGAGCAGTTCTTC. The rearrangement uses TRBV13 and TRBJ2-1, with D possibly matching TRBD2 (5 bases). The CDR3 sequence is 13 residues long. Germline V CDR1 and CDR2: PRHDT, FYEKMQ (reference sequence). V gave up 5 bases and J gave up 8 bases, with 13 bases separating them.

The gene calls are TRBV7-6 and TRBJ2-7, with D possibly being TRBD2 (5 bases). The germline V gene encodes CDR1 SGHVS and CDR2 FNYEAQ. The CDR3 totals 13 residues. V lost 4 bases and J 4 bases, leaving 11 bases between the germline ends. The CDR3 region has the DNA TGTGCCAGCAGCTCTAGCCTCCGGTACGAGCAGTACTTC. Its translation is CASSSSLRYEQYF.

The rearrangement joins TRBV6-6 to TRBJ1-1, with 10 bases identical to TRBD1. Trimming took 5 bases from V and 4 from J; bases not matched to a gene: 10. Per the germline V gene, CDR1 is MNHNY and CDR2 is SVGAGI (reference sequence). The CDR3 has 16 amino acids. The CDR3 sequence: CASSRRGTGVTTEAFF. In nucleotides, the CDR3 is TGTGCCAGCAGTCGACGGGGGACAGGGGTTACCACTGAAGCTTTCTTT.

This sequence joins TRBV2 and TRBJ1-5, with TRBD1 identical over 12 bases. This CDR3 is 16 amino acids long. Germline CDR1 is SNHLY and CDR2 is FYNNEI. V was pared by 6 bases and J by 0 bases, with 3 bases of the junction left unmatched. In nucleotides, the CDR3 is TGTGCCAGCAGCGGGACAGGGGGCAATAGCAATCAGCCCCAGCATTTT. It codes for CASSGTGGNSNQPQHF.

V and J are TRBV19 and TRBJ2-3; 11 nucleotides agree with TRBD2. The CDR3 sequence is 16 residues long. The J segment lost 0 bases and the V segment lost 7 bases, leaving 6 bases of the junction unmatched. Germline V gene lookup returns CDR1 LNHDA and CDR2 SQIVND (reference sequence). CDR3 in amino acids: CASKTLAGGSTDTQYF. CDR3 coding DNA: TGTGCCAGTAAAACGCTAGCGGGGGGAAGCACAGATACGCAGTATTTT.

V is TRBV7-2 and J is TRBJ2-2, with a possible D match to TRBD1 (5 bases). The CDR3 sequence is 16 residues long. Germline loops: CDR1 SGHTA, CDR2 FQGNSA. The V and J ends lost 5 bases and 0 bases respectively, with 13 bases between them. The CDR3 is CASSKTTETNTGELFF. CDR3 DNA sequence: TGTGCCAGCAGCAAGACGACAGAAACGAACACCGGGGAGCTGTTTTTT.

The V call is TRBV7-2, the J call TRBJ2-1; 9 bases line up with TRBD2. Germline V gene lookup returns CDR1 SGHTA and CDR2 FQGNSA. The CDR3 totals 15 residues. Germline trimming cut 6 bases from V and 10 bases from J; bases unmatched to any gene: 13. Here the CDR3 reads CASSLSGGHTSEQFF. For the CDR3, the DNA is TGTGCCAGCAGTCTTAGCGGGGGCCACACCTCGGAGCAGTTCTTC.

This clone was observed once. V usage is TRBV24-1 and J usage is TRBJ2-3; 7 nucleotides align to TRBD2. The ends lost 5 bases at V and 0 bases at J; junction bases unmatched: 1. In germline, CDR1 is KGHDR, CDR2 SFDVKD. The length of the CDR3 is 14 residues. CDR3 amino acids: CATSGGLSTDTQYF. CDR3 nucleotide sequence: TGTGCCACCAGTGGGGGACTAAGCACAGATACGCAGTATTTT.

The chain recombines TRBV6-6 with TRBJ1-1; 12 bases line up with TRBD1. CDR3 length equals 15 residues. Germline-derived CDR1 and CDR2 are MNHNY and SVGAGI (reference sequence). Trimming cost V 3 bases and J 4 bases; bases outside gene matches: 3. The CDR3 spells CASSYGTGGGTEAFF. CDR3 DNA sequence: TGTGCCAGCAGTTATGGGACAGGGGGCGGCACTGAAGCTTTCTTT.

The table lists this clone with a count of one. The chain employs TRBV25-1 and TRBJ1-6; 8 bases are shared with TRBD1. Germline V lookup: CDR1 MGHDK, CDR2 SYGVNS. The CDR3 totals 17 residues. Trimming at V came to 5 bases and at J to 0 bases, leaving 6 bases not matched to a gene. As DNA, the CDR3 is TGTGCCAGCAGTACCCGACAGGGGAGCTCCTATAATTCACCCCTCCACTTT. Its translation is CASSTRQGSSYNSPLHF.